A few counts support the clone carrying this TCR beta chain. Its antigen is currently unknown. This entry comes from a study of neoadjuvant nivolumab and ipilimumab in lung cancer. TCRdb's copy holds only in-frame clones and misses some; the assay was immunoSEQ multiplex PCR. The profile shows under 15,000 clones, around 70% of them singletons. General study results and limits: Blood richness before therapy tracked richness in tumors resected after neoadjuvant therapy.

The source of this sequence is an adult with non-small cell lung cancer. The sample consisted of peripheral blood, taken after neoadjuvant nivolumab, alone or with ipilimumab, at or shortly before surgery.

The CDR3 loop is CASSLASGRETQYF. The CDR3 nucleotides read TGTGCCAGCAGCTTAGCTAGCGGGCGGGAGACCCAGTACTTC. V gene TRBV7-2 combines with J gene TRBJ2-5, with 7 bases fitting TRBD2. The CDR3 runs to 14 residues. CDR1 and CDR2 from the germline V gene are SGHTA and FQGNSA. Trimming cost V 0 bases and J 5 bases; bases outside gene matches: 3.